This T cell receptor beta chain was captured in a study of blood T cell repertoires in COVID-19. CDR1 and CDR2 from the germline V gene are SGHNT and YYREEE (reference sequence). V lost 2 bases and J 2 bases, leaving 7 bases between the germline ends. The CDR3 sequence is 13 residues long. Worth noting for this clone: A read error is possible here, since a much larger clone lies one base away. The sample carries other DNA sequences with the same CDR3.

Repertoires were generated with immunoSEQ multiplex PCR, while TCRdb's copy carries only in-frame clones and drops some. Found here are about 220,000 clones, roughly 80% of them singletons; the top ten hold 4.5% to 5.5%. V gene TRBV5-4 combines with J gene TRBJ1-1, with D maybe TRBD1 (5 bases). The sample was peripheral blood. This TCR was recovered from a woman in her fifties or sixties who had recovered from COVID-19. As DNA, the CDR3 is TGTGCCAGCAGCTTAGACAGAAACACTGAAGCTTTCTTT. Protein product: CASSLDRNTEAFF.